What follows are 13 T cell receptor beta chains derived from one specimen sequenced in a study of early T cells in non-severe SARS-CoV-2 infection. TCRdb fed the 5' RACE reads into MiXCR, producing one record per CDR3 protein. The profile shows about 76,000 distinct CDR3 sequences, about 16% of them singletons. The sequencing input was whole blood. The source of these receptors is an adult who was a healthcare worker with PCR-confirmed SARS-CoV-2 infection or an uninfected control (not recorded which).

This clonotype came up many times. V and J are TRBV4-1 and TRBJ1-1; D not certain. The CDR3 is 17 amino acids. V shed 0 bases and J shed 0 bases, with 14 bases lying between them. Per germline, CDR1 MGHRA and CDR2 YSYEKL. CDR3 region: CASSQEPLTDMNTEAFF. For the CDR3, the DNA is TGCGCCAGCAGCCAAGAGCCTTTAACCGACATGAACACTGAAGCTTTCTTT.

The table lists this clonotype with a few counts. J is TRBJ2-4 and V is TRBV19; a possible D gene is TRBD2 (5 bases). The CDR3 consists of 16 residues. Trimming shortened V by 2 bases and J by 7 bases, and 18 bases separated the two germline ends. Germline V CDR1 and CDR2: LNHDA, SQIVND (reference sequence). This CDR3 reads CASSIRAPGIGNIQYF. The DNA of the CDR3 is TGTGCCAGTAGTATAAGAGCACCGGGGATCGGGAACATTCAGTACTTC.

V is TRBV18 and J is TRBJ2-4; D unclear. The germline gives CDR1 KGHSH, CDR2 LQKENI. The CDR3 has 16 amino acids. Trimming cost V 6 bases and J 9 bases, with 24 bases left between them. CDR3 nucleotide sequence: TGTGCCAGCTCCCCTTCCCGGGCCAAACTCGCAAGCATTCAGTACTTC. Protein sequence: CASSPSRAKLASIQYF. The full variable domain, its missing parts supplied by reference TRBV18 and TRBJ2-4, is NAGVMQNPRHLVRRRGQEARLRCSPMKGHSHVYWYRQLPEEGLKFMVYLQKENIIDESGMPKERFSAEFPKEGPSILRIQQVVRGDSAAYFCASSPSRAKLASIQYFGAGTRLSVL.

This clonotype was seen a handful of times. V is TRBV9 and J is TRBJ2-1, with 7 nucleotides matching TRBD2. The V gene end was trimmed by 0 bases and the J gene end by 8 bases; junction bases not matched to a gene: 5. CDR1 SGDLS and CDR2 YYNGEE come from the germline V gene. CDR3 length: 14 amino acids. CDR3 sequence: CASSVDGGMDEQFF. The CDR3 DNA sequence: TGTGCCAGCAGCGTAGACGGGGGGATGGATGAGCAGTTCTTC.

This clonotype was detected a few times. The chain joins TRBV29-1 to TRBJ1-3; D is unresolved. The CDR3 is 11 residues long. The germline V and J ends were trimmed by 5 bases and 3 bases, with 5 bases remaining between them. Per the germline V gene, CDR1 is SQVTM and CDR2 is ANQGSEA. In DNA form, the CDR3 reads TGCAGCGTTTTGATTGGAAACACCATATATTTT. The encoded protein is CSVLIGNTIYF.

V gene TRBV5-4 combines with J gene TRBJ1-1; D unresolved. V lost 0 bases, J lost 10 bases, and 13 bases lay in between. Germline assignment: CDR1 SGHNT and CDR2 YYREEE (reference sequence). The CDR3 consists of 13 residues. The chain's CDR3 is CASSLVGSAGAFF. For the CDR3, the DNA is TGTGCCAGCAGCTTGGTAGGGTCAGCGGGAGCTTTCTTT. Full variable domain (missing parts from reference TRBV5-4 and TRBJ1-1): ETGVTQSPTHLIKTRGQQVTLRCSSQSGHNTVSWYQQALGQGPQFIFQYYREEENGRGNFPPRFSGLQFPNYSSELNVNALELDDSALYLCASSLVGSAGAFFGQGTRLTVV.

The chain couples TRBV20-1 to TRBJ2-5, with TRBD2 identical over 9 bases. The germline V gene has CDR1 DFQATT and CDR2 SNEGSKA (reference sequence). CDR3 length: 12 residues. V lost 7 bases to trimming and J lost 5 bases; unmatched junction nucleotides: 5. CDR3 loop: CSVVAGDETQYF. The CDR3 DNA reads as TGCAGTGTCGTAGCGGGAGATGAGACCCAGTACTTC.

The genes are TRBV9 and TRBJ2-1, with D unclear. Germline lookup yields CDR1 SGDLS and CDR2 YYNGEE. The CDR3 sequence is 15 residues long. V lost 0 bases to trimming and J lost 6 bases, with 13 bases between them. The CDR3 region is CASSVGSVPGNEQFF. The CDR3 DNA reads TGTGCCAGCAGCGTAGGAAGCGTCCCGGGCAATGAGCAGTTCTTC.

This clonotype was detected only once. The chain joins TRBV10-3 to TRBJ2-2; D is unresolved. Trimming removed 6 bases from V and 6 bases from J, with 11 bases in between. The CDR3 is 13 residues long. Germline lookup yields CDR1 ENHRY and CDR2 SYGVKD. CDR3 sequence reads: CAIRPELPGELFF. In DNA form, the CDR3 reads TGTGCCATCAGGCCTGAGCTCCCCGGGGAGCTGTTTTTT.

The V call is TRBV7-3, the J call TRBJ2-3, with D possibly being TRBD2 (6 bases). The CDR3 totals 14 residues. CDR1 is SGHTA, CDR2 FQGTGA, per germline. V lost 4 bases and J 2 bases, leaving 10 bases between the germline ends. CDR3: CASSSGGDTDTQYF. Written as DNA, the CDR3 is TGTGCCAGCAGCTCTGGCGGGGACACAGATACGCAGTATTTT.

Only a few counts were recorded for this clonotype. V gene TRBV29-1 combines with J gene TRBJ1-2; TRBD1 aligns across 7 bases. The CDR3 is made up of 14 amino acids. Per the germline V gene, CDR1 is SQVTM and CDR2 is ANQGSEA. V trimming: 6 bases; J trimming: 1 base; junction bases outside the gene matches: 8. The CDR3 sequence: CSVGRDRLNYGYTF. For the CDR3, the DNA is TGCAGCGTGGGCCGGGACAGACTTAACTATGGCTACACCTTC.

The V and J genes are TRBV19 and TRBJ2-7; unclear D gene. Between the trimmed V and J ends, which lost 5 bases and 0 bases, there was a span of 8 bases. Per germline, CDR1 LNHDA and CDR2 SQIVND (reference sequence). The CDR3 covers 13 residues. The CDR3 loop reads CASSAASSYEQYF. The CDR3 DNA is TGTGCCAGTAGTGCGGCTAGCTCCTACGAGCAGTACTTC. Filled out from reference TRBV19 and TRBJ2-7, the complete variable domain reads DGGITQSPKYLFRKEGQNVTLSCEQNLNHDAMYWYRQDPGQGLRLIYYSQIVNDFQKGDIAEGYSVSREKKESFPLTVTSAQKNPTAFYLCASSAASSYEQYFGPGTRLTVT.

A remark on this clonotype: A much larger clone sits a single nucleotide away, making a read error possible. This chain uses TRBV7-9 with TRBJ1-1, with TRBD1 as a possible D gene (5 bases). CDR1 SEHNR and CDR2 FQNEAQ come from the germline V gene (reference sequence). Trimming took 3 bases from V and 0 from J, leaving 8 bases between them. The CDR3 extends over 14 amino acids. This CDR3 is CASSFGDLNTEAFF. The CDR3 DNA follows: TGTGCCAGCAGCTTCGGGGACTTGAACACTGAAGCTTTCTTT.